A selection of T cell receptor beta chains follows, all from one sample in a study of blood T cell repertoires in COVID-19. Method: immunoSEQ multiplex PCR; TCRdb's copy keeps in-frame clones and lacks some. The top ten clones hold 6.9% of a sample with some 300,000 clones, around 88% of them seen once. Input material: peripheral blood. The receptors shown here come from a woman in her 30s who had recovered from COVID-19. CDR3s include the opening cysteine and the closing phenylalanine or tryptophan. Fields, in order: J gene, clone size, V gene, D gene, CDR3 DNA, CDR3 protein. D genes are given only for firm matches. Size is omitted from some rows. Given values are once, few, many or a class for expanded clones.

>TRBJ2-7|NA|TRBV27|NA
TGTGCCAGCAGTCCAACTAGTGGGCACTACGAGCAGTACTTC
CASSPTSGHYEQYF
>TRBJ1-1|NA|TRBV5-1|NA
TGCGCCAGCAGCTTGGGTTTGCCGGACACTGAAGCTTTCTTT
CASSLGLPDTEAFF
>TRBJ1-5|NA|TRBV2|NA
TGTGCCAGCAGTGCTTACAGTTTATTACGAACAGCGGATCAGCCCCAGCATTTT
CASSAYSLLRTADQPQHF
>TRBJ2-3|NA|TRBV7-2|NA
TGTGCCAGCAGCTTCGGACAGAGGACAGATACGCAGTATTTT
CASSFGQRTDTQYF
>TRBJ2-6|NA|TRBV9|TRBD1
TGTGCCAGCAGCGTACGGGACAGGGTTCTGTCTGGGGCCAACGTCCTGACTTTC
CASSVRDRVLSGANVLTF
>TRBJ2-7|NA|TRBV28|NA
TGTGCCAGCAGTTTCTGGGAGACAGGGAGGGAGCAGTACTTC
CASSFWETGREQYF
>TRBJ2-7|NA|TRBV15|TRBD1
TGTGCCACCAGACCGGGACAGGGGGCCGCCGACGATGAGCAGTACTTC
CATRPGQGAADDEQYF
>TRBJ1-1|once|TRBV5-1|NA
TGCGCCAGCAGCTTGTTGGGGGCCGACACTGAAGCTTTCTTT
CASSLLGADTEAFF
>TRBJ2-2|NA|TRBV5-1|TRBD1
TGCGCCAGCACCCGAGACTGGACAGGGGGCGCGGCGGGGTCCGGGGAGCTGTTTTTT
CASTRDWTGGAAGSGELFF
>TRBJ1-1|NA|TRBV7-2|NA
TGTGCCAGCAGCCCCCAAAGCGGAACGGCAGCTTTCTTT
CASSPQSGTAAFF
>TRBJ2-1|NA|TRBV16|TRBD2
TGTGCCAGCAGCCCCCGCCGCCTAGCGGGGGGGATTTCCTACAATGAGCAGTTCTTC
CASSPRRLAGGISYNEQFF
>TRBJ1-4|NA|TRBV28|NA
TGTGCCAGCAGTTCTGGGGCAAGTGGATCTGAAAAACTGTTTTTT
CASSSGASGSEKLFF
>TRBJ2-2|many|TRBV4-2|NA
TGTGCCAGCAGCCAAGAGGGGGCGCACACCGGGGAGCTGTTTTTT
CASSQEGAHTGELFF
>TRBJ1-2|NA|TRBV28|NA
TGTGCCAGCAGTACTAACTGGGGAGAAGGTGGCTACACCTTC
CASSTNWGEGGYTF
>TRBJ1-1|NA|TRBV27|NA
TGTGCCAGCAGGAAGGACAGCCCTAACACTGAAGCTTTCTTT
CASRKDSPNTEAFF
>TRBJ2-1|NA|TRBV7-3|NA
TGTGCCAGCGACTCGGTCCCCCCGGCGTACAATGAGCAGTTCTTC
CASDSVPPAYNEQFF
>TRBJ2-7|NA|TRBV28|TRBD1
TGTGCCAGCAGCTTCGAAGGGGACAGGGGCCCCGCGAATGCGTACTTC
CASSFEGDRGPANAYF
>TRBJ1-5|NA|TRBV6-6|TRBD1
TGTGCCAGTTGGGACAGCTATCAGCCCCAGCATTTT
CASWDSYQPQHF
>TRBJ2-1|NA|TRBV29-1|TRBD2
TGCAGCGCCGAGCGGGGGGGCCTGAGTGAGCAGTTCTTC
CSAERGGLSEQFF
>TRBJ2-3|NA|TRBV6-2/TRBV6-3|TRBD2
TGTGCCAGCAGTACTCCACTAGCGGGGGGCTCAGATACGCAGTATTTT
CASSTPLAGGSDTQYF
>TRBJ2-2|NA|TRBV5-1|TRBD2
TGCGCCAGCAGCTGGCCGGGACTAGCGGGGGGCCCGAACACCGGGGAGCTGTTTTTT
CASSWPGLAGGPNTGELFF
>TRBJ1-5|NA|TRBV6-1|NA
TGTGCCAGCAGTGAACCAGGCGGGAGTAGGGAGCCCCAGCATTTT
CASSEPGGSREPQHF
>TRBJ1-4|NA|TRBV7-8|NA
TGTGCCAGCAGCTTAGATGTTTTGGGGGGAGGAACTAATGAAAAACTGTTTTTT
CASSLDVLGGGTNEKLFF
>TRBJ2-7|NA|TRBV19|TRBD2
TGTGCCACCACGATTAATAGCGGGGGCCTCTACGAGCAGTACTTC
CATTINSGGLYEQYF
>TRBJ2-3|NA|TRBV4-1|NA
TGCGCCAGCAGCCAAGGCCACAGGGAGTCAGATACGCAGTATTTT
CASSQGHRESDTQYF
>TRBJ2-7|NA|TRBV6-5|TRBD1
TGTGCCAGCAGGGCCGGGACAGGGGGCTACGAGCAGTACTTC
CASRAGTGGYEQYF
>TRBJ2-3|NA|TRBV5-1|NA
TGCGCCAGCAGCTTGGCCGCGCGCACAGATACGCAGTATTTT
CASSLAARTDTQYF
>TRBJ2-1|NA|TRBV12-3/TRBV12-4|TRBD1
TGTGCCAGCAGTTTCCAACAGGGGATTGAGCAGTTCTTC
CASSFQQGIEQFF
>TRBJ2-7|few|TRBV28|TRBD2
TGTGCCAGCTTCGCCTCCGTGGGCGGGGGATCCTACGAGCAGTACTTC
CASFASVGGGSYEQYF
>TRBJ2-5|NA|TRBV6-5|NA
TGTGCCAGCAGCCAGGGCACTAACCAAGAGACCCAGTACTTC
CASSQGTNQETQYF
>TRBJ1-4|NA|TRBV7-9|TRBD1
TGTGCCAGCAGCTCGGGACAGGGAAATGAAAAACTGTTTTTT
CASSSGQGNEKLFF
>TRBJ1-2|NA|TRBV5-1|NA
TGCGCCAGCAGCTTTATAAGACAGGATGGCTACACCTTC
CASSFIRQDGYTF
>TRBJ2-7|NA|TRBV28|NA
TGTGCCAGCAGGATGCGGGGCACCGGACTGATTATCTACGAGCAGTACTTC
CASRMRGTGLIIYEQYF
>TRBJ1-2|NA|TRBV6-5|NA
TGTGCCAGCAGTTACGCGGCAGAACTCGATGGCTACACCTTC
CASSYAAELDGYTF
>TRBJ1-2|NA|TRBV12-3/TRBV12-4|TRBD1
TGTGCCAGCACCTCGACAGGGTCCTATGGCTACACCTTC
CASTSTGSYGYTF
>TRBJ1-1|NA|TRBV15|NA
TGTGCCACCAGCAGAGTTCCCAACATGAACACTGAAGCTTTCTTT
CATSRVPNMNTEAFF
>TRBJ2-5|NA|TRBV6-5|TRBD2
TGTGCCAGCCTATATCTAGCGGGGGAACCCGGGGCCCAGTACTTC
CASLYLAGEPGAQYF
>TRBJ1-2|NA|TRBV2|TRBD1
TGTGCCAGCCGAATGGACAGGGGGAAAGAGGGCTACACCTTC
CASRMDRGKEGYTF
>TRBJ2-6|NA|TRBV2|NA
TGTGCCAGCAGTGAAGGGGCCAGGGGAGCCAACGTCCTGACTTTC
CASSEGARGANVLTF
>TRBJ1-2|NA|TRBV7-9|NA
TGTGCCAGCAGCTTAGGCGGGGGCAGGTCGAACTATGGCTACACCTTC
CASSLGGGRSNYGYTF
>TRBJ1-5|NA|TRBV5-5|NA
TGTGCCAGCAGCTTGGAGTCAGGGGAGGGCCATCAGCCCCAGCATTTT
CASSLESGEGHQPQHF
>TRBJ1-1|NA|TRBV5-1|TRBD1
TGCGCCAGCAGCTGGGGGGACAGGGAAGTGACTGAAGCTTTCTTT
CASSWGDREVTEAFF
>TRBJ1-1|once|TRBV28|NA
TGTGCCAGCAGTTTATCTCCCGGGACTAACACTGAAGCTTTCTTT
CASSLSPGTNTEAFF
>TRBJ1-1|NA|TRBV27|TRBD1
TGTGCCAGCAGTTGGGGTCAGGCAGGGGGCTGGACTGAAGCTTTCTTT
CASSWGQAGGWTEAFF
>TRBJ2-5|NA|TRBV5-1|NA
TGCGCCAGCAGCTTGAACTACGCCAAGGAGACCCAGTACTTC
CASSLNYAKETQYF
>TRBJ2-3|NA|TRBV6-6|TRBD2
TGTGCCAGCAGTTCGACTAGCGCGAATACGCAGTATTTT
CASSSTSANTQYF
>TRBJ2-1|NA|TRBV7-9|TRBD1
TGTGCCAGCAGCTTCCGGGACAGGGAACATGAGCAGTTCTTC
CASSFRDREHEQFF
>TRBJ1-1|NA|TRBV28|TRBD1
TGTGCCAGCAGTTTTTCTGACAGGGCGCCCACTGAAGCTTTCTTT
CASSFSDRAPTEAFF
>TRBJ2-1|NA|TRBV15|TRBD1
TGTGCCACCCTCGAGGGGGCCGGCAATGAGCAGTTCTTC
CATLEGAGNEQFF
>TRBJ2-7|NA|TRBV6-6|NA
TGTGCCAGCAGTTCACGACAGGGAGGCCGCGAGCAGTACTTC
CASSSRQGGREQYF
>TRBJ1-5|NA|TRBV5-3|TRBD1
TGTGCCACTTACGGGACAGCACCTCAATATAGCAATCAGCCCCAGCATTTT
CATYGTAPQYSNQPQHF
>TRBJ1-5|NA|TRBV6-2/TRBV6-3|TRBD1
TGTGCCAGCAGTTATTTGTTAGGGGGCCGAAGCAATCAGCCCCAGCATTTT
CASSYLLGGRSNQPQHF
>TRBJ1-1|NA|TRBV15|NA
TGTGCCACCAGCGCCGGCGGAGAAAACACTGAAGCTTTCTTT
CATSAGGENTEAFF
>TRBJ1-6|NA|TRBV30|TRBD1
TGTGCCTGGGGCCGACAGGGGATAGGTTCACCCCTCCACTTT
CAWGRQGIGSPLHF